This T cell receptor beta chain stems from a study of T cell repertoires in cytomegalovirus infection. Study at large: Matching HLA type and CMV infection were both indicated by public TCR beta signatures.

Broader study findings: It was HLA-C-restricted CMV-specific TCR beta clonotypes that dominated the response ex vivo.

This clonotype appeared many times. Its antigen is still unknown. The germline gives CDR1 MGHRA, CDR2 YSYEKL. The CDR3 contains 15 residues. The V gene end was trimmed by 1 base and the J gene end by 5 bases; junction bases not matched to a gene: 5. TCRdb fed the reads into MiXCR, producing one record per CDR3 protein. The repertoire includes 200,000 to 300,000 distinct CDR3 sequences, approximately 14% of them detected once, and roughly 8.7% sits in the top ten. The source is a human donor in good health (CMV status not recorded). Some clones in this sample may be carry-over from other donors' samples. The chain joins TRBV4-1 to TRBJ2-5, with 9 bases matching TRBD2. Specimen: PBMCs. Here the CDR3 DNA reads TGCGCCAGCAGCCAAGTGTGGACTAGCGCCGAGACCCAGTACTTC. It specifies CASSQVWTSAETQYF.